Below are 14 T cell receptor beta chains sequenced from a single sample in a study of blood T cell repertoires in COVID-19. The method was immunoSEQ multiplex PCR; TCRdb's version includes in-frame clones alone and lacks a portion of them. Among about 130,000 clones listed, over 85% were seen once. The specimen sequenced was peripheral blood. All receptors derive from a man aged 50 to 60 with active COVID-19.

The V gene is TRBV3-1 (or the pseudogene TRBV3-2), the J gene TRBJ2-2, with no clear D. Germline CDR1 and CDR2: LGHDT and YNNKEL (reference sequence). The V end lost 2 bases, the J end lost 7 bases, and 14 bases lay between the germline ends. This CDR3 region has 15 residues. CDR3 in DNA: TGTGCCAGCAGCCAACTACTCTTATCGGGCGGGGAGCTGTTTTTT. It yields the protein CASSQLLLSGGELFF.

The CDR3 sequence is CASSSGQGAGFLRNEQFF. DNA of the CDR3: TGTGCCAGCAGCTCGGGACAGGGGGCCGGTTTTCTCCGCAATGAGCAGTTCTTC. The chain carries TRBV7-3 and TRBJ2-1; 12 positions agree with TRBD1. The CDR3 length is 18 residues. Per germline, CDR1 SGHTA and CDR2 FQGTGA. The V and J ends lost 4 bases and 6 bases, in that order; junction bases with no gene match: 13.

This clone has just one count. The CDR3 nucleotides read TGCGCCAGCAGCTTACCGGGACAGTCGAGCACCGGGGAGCTGTTTTTT. It codes for CASSLPGQSSTGELFF. The chain combines TRBV5-1 with TRBJ2-2; 7 nucleotides agree with TRBD1. CDR1 and CDR2 (germline): SGHRS, YFSETQ. The V and J ends lost 2 bases and 4 bases, in that order; junction bases with no gene match: 8. There are 16 residues in the CDR3.

CDR3 residues: CASSYSIGDEQYV. Here the CDR3 DNA reads TGTGCCAGCAGTTACTCGATCGGGGACGAGCAGTACGTC. V gene TRBV6-5 combines with J gene TRBJ2-7, with D possibly being TRBD2 (5 bases). This CDR3 contains 13 residues. Germline CDR1 reads MNHEY; CDR2 reads SVGAGI. V was cut by 0 bases and J by 5 bases, with 8 bases left in between.

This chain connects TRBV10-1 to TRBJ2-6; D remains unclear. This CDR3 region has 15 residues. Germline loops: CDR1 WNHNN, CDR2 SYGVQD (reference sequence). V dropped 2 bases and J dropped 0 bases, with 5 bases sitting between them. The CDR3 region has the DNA TGCGCCAGCAGTGAGGGCGGCTCTGGGGCCAACGTCCTGACTTTC. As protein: CASSEGGSGANVLTF.

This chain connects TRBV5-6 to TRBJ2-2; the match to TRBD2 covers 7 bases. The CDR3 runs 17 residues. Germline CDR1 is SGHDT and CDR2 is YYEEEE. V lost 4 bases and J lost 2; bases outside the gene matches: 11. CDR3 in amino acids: CASSKDPGLRNTGELFF. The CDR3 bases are TGTGCCAGCAGCAAGGACCCGGGACTACGTAACACCGGGGAGCTGTTTTTT.

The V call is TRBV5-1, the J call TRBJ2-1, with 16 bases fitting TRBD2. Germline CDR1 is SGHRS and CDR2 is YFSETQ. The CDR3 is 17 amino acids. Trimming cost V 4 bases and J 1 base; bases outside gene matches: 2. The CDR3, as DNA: TGCGCCAGCAGCAGGGGACTAGCGGGAGGGTCCTACAATGAGCAGTTCTTC. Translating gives CASSRGLAGGSYNEQFF.

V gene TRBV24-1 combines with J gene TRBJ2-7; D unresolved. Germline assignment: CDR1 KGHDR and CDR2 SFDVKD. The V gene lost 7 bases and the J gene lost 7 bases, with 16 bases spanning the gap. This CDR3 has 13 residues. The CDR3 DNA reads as TGTGCCACCAGACCCGAGCCGTACTGGGAGCAGTACGTC. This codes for CATRPEPYWEQYV.

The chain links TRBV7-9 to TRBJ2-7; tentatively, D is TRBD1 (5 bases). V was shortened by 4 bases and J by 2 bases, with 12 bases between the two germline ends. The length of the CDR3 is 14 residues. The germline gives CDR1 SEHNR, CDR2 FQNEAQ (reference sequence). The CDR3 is CASSSGFLAYEQYF. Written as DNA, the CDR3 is TGTGCCAGCAGCTCAGGGTTTTTGGCCTACGAGCAGTACTTC. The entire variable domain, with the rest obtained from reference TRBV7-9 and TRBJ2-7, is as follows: DTGVSQNPRHKITKRGQNVTFRCDPISEHNRLYWYRQTLGQGPEFLTYFQNEAQLEKSRLLSDRFSAERPKGSFSTLEIQRTEQGDSAMYLCASSSGFLAYEQYFGPGTRLTVT.

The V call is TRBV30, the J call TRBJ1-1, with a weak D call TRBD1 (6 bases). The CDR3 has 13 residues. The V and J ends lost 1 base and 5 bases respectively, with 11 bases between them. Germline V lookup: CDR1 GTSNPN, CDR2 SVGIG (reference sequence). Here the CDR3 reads CAWSEGGGTEAFF. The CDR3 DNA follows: TGTGCCTGGAGTGAAGGGGGAGGGACTGAAGCTTTCTTT.

The CDR3 coding sequence is TGTGCCTGGGACAGGGGCCCTTACAACACTGAAGCTTTCTTT. Encoded protein: CAWDRGPYNTEAFF. This rearrangement joins TRBV30 to TRBJ1-1; 8 bases are shared with TRBD1. The CDR3 extends over 14 amino acids. Germline values: CDR1 GTSNPN, CDR2 SVGIG (reference sequence). V lost 5 bases to trimming and J lost 2 bases; unmatched junction nucleotides: 7.

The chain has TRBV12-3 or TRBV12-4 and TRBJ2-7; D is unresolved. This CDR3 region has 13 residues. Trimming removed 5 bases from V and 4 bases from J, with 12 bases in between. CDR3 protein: CASSPHAQYEQYF. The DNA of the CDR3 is TGTGCCAGCAGTCCCCACGCCCAGTACGAGCAGTACTTC.

This CDR3 reads CASSARSSSTDTQYF. The DNA for the CDR3 is TGTGCCAGCAGTGCTCGGTCTTCTAGCACAGATACGCAGTATTTT. The gene calls are TRBV2 and TRBJ2-3; the D is unclear. CDR1 and CDR2 (germline): SNHLY, FYNNEI. This CDR3 contains 15 residues. The germline V and J ends were trimmed by 4 bases and 0 bases, with 11 bases remaining between them.

CDR3 nucleotide sequence: TGTGCCAGTAGTCCCCGGGACAGAAACTACGAGCAGTACGTC. Its translation: CASSPRDRNYEQYV. V gene TRBV19 combines with J gene TRBJ2-7; 7 bases are shared with TRBD1. Trimming cost V 5 bases and J 3 bases; bases outside gene matches: 7. Germline V lookup: CDR1 LNHDA, CDR2 SQIVND (reference sequence). The CDR3 has 14 residues.